The clone carrying this T cell receptor beta chain was seen a few times. What it binds is not known. This record comes from a study of blood T cells in healthy people across ages. Trimming pared 0 bases from V and 5 bases from J, leaving 11 bases between. This CDR3 comprises 14 residues. Germline assignment: CDR1 SGHRS and CDR2 YFSETQ. Findings and caveats of the study: Age brought a roughly linear fall in TCR beta diversity measured per million T cells. Long-lived and aged donors differed, with more naive CD4+ cells and higher diversity in the long-lived.

With a J-beta primer mix and a sample-barcoded 5' primer, a second PCR ran about 7 to 12 cycles. The template-switch adaptor, which had 12 random nucleotides, put a tag on each cDNA molecule. A single record per CDR3 protein comes from TCRdb applying MiXCR to the 5' RACE reads. The table has roughly 700,000 distinct CDR3 sequences, roughly 25% seen once. This sample also belongs to another study, concerning T cells of mothers and their children. From that report: Every microgram of extracted RNA entered cDNA synthesis, around 1.6 ug per 15 ul.

Sequencing was done on a sample of blood. The origin of this receptor is a boy aged 5-17 years in good health. J is TRBJ1-2 and V is TRBV5-1; weak D call: TRBD1 (5 bases). CDR3 sequence (DNA): TGCGCCAGCAGCTTGGTGGGGACCTCATATGGCTACACCTTC. It yields the protein CASSLVGTSYGYTF.